This T cell receptor beta chain was obtained from a study of cytomegalovirus exposure and HLA in healthy donors (dated by TCRdb to about 2017). With respect to the entire study: According to a later analysis, the roughly 120 validation repertoires were produced on the same platform as the roughly 700 repertoires of the first cohort. The study aimed to test whether cataloging public T cell receptors could reveal signatures of past pathogen exposure. Besides the first cohort of roughly 640 subjects, a separate validation cohort made up of 120 different subjects was used. To predict cytomegalovirus infection status, the study brought together high-throughput TCR immunosequencing, statistical association of individual TCRs with disease status, and machine learning.

The library was prepared using the immunoSEQ multiplex PCR assay. The source study handled its data this way. A statistical classification framework was built for diagnosing cytomegalovirus status from the catalog of TCR beta chain sequences. The clones in this table, taken by TCRdb from immuneACCESS, are in-frame only. Not every clone is retained; where verified, under half of the shortfall comes from an unresolved V gene, and the cause of the rest is unknown. V and J calls and clone size follow that table, whereas D and trimming were derived from the DNA. The sample has 230,000 or so clones on record, almost 90% of them singletons. The ten largest clonotypes hold about 3% of the sample. General conclusions and limits of the study: While some public TCRs were present in many individuals, most TCR sequences turned up only very rarely across donors. In a later analysis, TCRs clustered in the first cohort were found to also tend to co-occur in the 130 or so validation repertoires, with approximately 95% of cluster scores above 0. The authors suggested that the approach could potentially be extended to other disease states and immunological phenotypes. A later analysis had no HLA typing for the validation cohort, so co-occurrence there was scored across all 130 or so repertoires. In both the original and validation cohorts, the classifier was reported to diagnose cytomegalovirus status with high specificity and sensitivity. A few of the identified cytomegalovirus-associated TCR beta chains were confirmed in vitro to be specific for cytomegalovirus antigens. In the study, 150 to 200 TCR beta chains were listed as associated with cytomegalovirus.

On this clone itself: Its antigen is unknown. Base qualities are not recorded, but no much larger clone differs from it by a single base.

From cysteine to phenylalanine, the CDR3 is 16 amino acids long. Only CDR3 DNA is held: 48 bases, read in frame from base 1. V ends up 1 base short and J 7 bases short, with an unmatched junction base count of 6. In the germline V gene, CDR1 corresponds to MGHRA and CDR2 to YSYEKL. The donors were included in the validation cohort of around 120 subjects, a group kept apart from the roughly 670-subject first cohort. In this chain, TRBV4-1 is recombined with TRBJ2-7; TRBD2 lines up with 14 middle nucleotides. This receptor was identified in a woman aged 18-29 years in good health and CMV-seronegative. What was sequenced was PBMCs. The nucleotide sequence reads as follows: TGCGCCAGCAGCCAAGGGACTAGCGGGAGGATATGGGAGCAGTACTTC. This codes for CASSQGTSGRIWEQYF.